The rows below give T cell receptor beta chains drawn from one sample of a study of T cell responses to AZD1222 COVID-19 vaccine. Sequenced by immunoSEQ multiplex PCR; TCRdb stores in-frame clones only, minus some. The sample consists of under 80,000 clones, 88% of them appearing once. The source material was peripheral blood, sampled on day 0 of AZD1222 vaccination. These receptors came from an adult in good health. Each CDR3 is given with its conserved first and last residue. A D gene is named only where the DNA matches it firmly. Size is stated for part of the rows, as once, few or many counts, or as a class when the clone is expanded.

d_gene	abundance	v_gene	j_gene	CDR3nt	CDR3aa
TRBD2	.	TRBV3-1/TRBV3-2	TRBJ2-1	TGTGCCAGCTCCGCTAGCGGGGGGTCCTACAATGAGCAGTTCTTC	CASSASGGSYNEQFF
.	.	TRBV27	TRBJ2-7	TGTGCCAGCAGTTCCTCCTACGAGCAGTACTTC	CASSSSYEQYF
TRBD2	.	TRBV4-2	TRBJ2-3	TGTGCCAGCAGCGCAGGGACTAGCGGGAGCATGGATACGCAGTATTTT	CASSAGTSGSMDTQYF
.	.	TRBV5-5	TRBJ2-1	TGTGCCAGCAGCCTGGAAGAGACAGGCTACAATGAGCAGTTCTTC	CASSLEETGYNEQFF
TRBD1	.	TRBV28	TRBJ2-3	TGTGCCAGCAGCCGACAGGGTACGTGGACAGATACGCAGTATTTT	CASSRQGTWTDTQYF
.	.	TRBV6-2/TRBV6-3	TRBJ1-1	TGTGCCAGCAGTTACTCCCTAGGGGGGAGGGATGAAGCTTTCTTT	CASSYSLGGRDEAFF
.	.	TRBV10-3	TRBJ2-1	TGTGCCATCAGTGAGTCAAGTAGCAGTTACAATGAGCAGTTCTTC	CAISESSSSYNEQFF
.	.	TRBV19	TRBJ2-1	TGTGCCAGTAAGGAGGGGCCAAATGAGCAGTTCTTC	CASKEGPNEQFF
TRBD2	.	TRBV5-6	TRBJ2-7	TGTGCCAGCAGTATCACTAGCGGGAGTCTAAACGAGCAGTACTTC	CASSITSGSLNEQYF
TRBD1	.	TRBV6-2/TRBV6-3	TRBJ2-1	TGTGCCAGCAGCCTTGGACAGGGGTCCTACAATGAGCAGTTCTTC	CASSLGQGSYNEQFF
TRBD1	.	TRBV5-4	TRBJ1-2	TGTGCCAGCAGCTCCCGAGACAGGGGGCCGAACTATGGCTACACCTTC	CASSSRDRGPNYGYTF
.	.	TRBV7-2	TRBJ1-2	TGTGCCAGCAGCTTATTCATCCGGGACGGGAATGGCTACACCTTC	CASSLFIRDGNGYTF
.	.	TRBV12-3/TRBV12-4	TRBJ2-7	TGTGCCAGCAGTTTTACAGGGCCCTACGAGCAGTACTTC	CASSFTGPYEQYF
TRBD2	.	TRBV28	TRBJ2-7	TGTGCCAGCACCGGGGGGAGTAGTTCCTACGAGCAGTACTTC	CASTGGSSSYEQYF
.	.	TRBV5-6	TRBJ2-2	TGTGCCAGCAGCTTGGATCGGGCGTCAGGGAGGTACACCGGGGAGCTGTTTTTT	CASSLDRASGRYTGELFF
.	.	TRBV28	TRBJ1-6	TGTGCCAGCAGCCGCAGTGCGGGGTCTTATTCACCCCTCCACTTT	CASSRSAGSYSPLHF
.	once	TRBV5-1	TRBJ2-1	TGCGCCAGCAGCTTAGGGGAGAACTACTACAATGAGCAGTTCTTC	CASSLGENYYNEQFF
.	.	TRBV28	TRBJ1-5	TGTGCCAGCATAGAGGGGCAGACACATCAGCCCCAGCATTTT	CASIEGQTHQPQHF
.	few	TRBV7-3	TRBJ2-3	TGTGCCAGCAGCTTTGAGGGGCTAGCAGATACGCAGTATTTT	CASSFEGLADTQYF
TRBD1	.	TRBV30	TRBJ1-6	TGTGCCTGGAGTGAACCGGGACAGGATAATTCACCCCTCCACTTT	CAWSEPGQDNSPLHF
.	.	TRBV29-1	TRBJ2-1	TGCAGCTGTCGGGGTTACGGCGTTGGTGATGAGCAGTTCTTC	CSCRGYGVGDEQFF
.	few	TRBV6-6	TRBJ1-2	TGTGCCAGCAGTACTCTAGGAGGGACTGGCTACACCTTC	CASSTLGGTGYTF